This entry concerns a single T cell receptor beta chain. The target antigen is unknown. The data are from a study of T cells after yellow fever vaccination. Overall study context: Preparing low-cell-number fractions relied on SMART-Seq v4 Ultra Low Input.

J lost 6 bases, V lost 6 bases, and 8 bases had no gene match. Germline values: CDR1 SEHNR, CDR2 FQNEAQ (reference sequence). The CDR3 has 14 amino acids. The study, taken as a whole, reports: Subsequent to the booster, the majority of primary-vaccination clones reappeared (less than 97% CD4, 80% to 90% CD8). Few clonotypes appeared in both CD4 and CD8 compartments.

Template switching by 5'RACE produced TCR cDNA, adding a universal primer site and UMIs. TCRdb itself ran the 5' RACE reads through MiXCR, one entry per CDR3 protein. The sample has 200,000 to 250,000 distinct CDR3 sequences, less than 8.5% seen once. Sequenced here: CD4+ T cells sorted from PBMCs, sampled 15 days after the yellow fever booster vaccination. The receptor's source is a man between 25 and 39 years old who received the YFV17D yellow fever vaccine. This rearrangement joins TRBV7-9 to TRBJ2-7, with 10 bases identical to TRBD2. The CDR3 DNA reads TGTGCCAGCAGTGGACTAGCGGAGGCCTGCGAGCAGTACTTC. The encoded protein is CASSGLAEACEQYF.